A few counts support the clone carrying this T cell receptor (beta chain). Its antigen is as yet unknown. It was with a sample-barcoded 5' primer and a J-beta primer mix that a second PCR of roughly 7 to 12 cycles was run. Unique molecular identifiers of 12 random nucleotides labeled each cDNA. TCRdb redid the calling of the 5' RACE reads with MiXCR, one entry per CDR3 protein. Of under 1 million distinct CDR3 sequences in the sample, more than 40% were seen once. There were healthy Caucasian individuals from Russia, aged roughly 6 to 100, serving as donors. Each sample provided at least 5 micrograms of extracted total RNA. The data derive from a study of blood T cells in healthy people across ages. Findings of the study overall: Aged donors had fewer naive CD4+ cells and lower diversity than long-lived donors.

CDR1 and CDR2 from the germline V gene are SGHNT and YENEEA. V lost 0 bases, J lost 4 bases, and 7 bases lay in between. The CDR3 runs to 14 residues. The clonotype originates from a man aged 60 to 69 in good health. This chain uses TRBV11-3 with TRBJ2-1, with D maybe TRBD1 (6 bases). Sequences were obtained from blood. The CDR3 DNA sequence: TGTGCCAGCAGCTTAGATCAGGGGTACAATGAGCAGTTCTTC. Translating it yields CASSLDQGYNEQFF. The full variable domain, its missing parts supplied by reference TRBV11-3 and TRBJ2-1, is EAGVVQSPRYKIIEKKQPVAFWCNPISGHNTLYWYLQNLGQGPELLIRYENEEAVDDSQLPKDRFSAERLKGVDSTLKIQPAELGDSAVYLCASSLDQGYNEQFFGPGTRLTVL.